This T cell receptor beta chain derives from a study of regulatory T cells in long-lasting Graves disease. Study-level findings and limits: Newly diagnosed Graves' patients had higher TCR diversity than persistent ones.

As for time point: newly diagnosed GD, antithyroid drugs for less than 3 months. Extracted RNA from PBMCs served as the source of the TCR library. Construction of the TCR beta libraries employed iRepertoire HTBI primers in conjunction with Arm-PCR of CDR3 regions. TCRdb fed the multiplex PCR reads into MiXCR, producing one record per CDR3 protein. The table lists roughly 560,000 distinct CDR3 sequences, 12% of them singletons, with roughly 8.9% in the top ten. CDR3 length equals 12 residues. Trimming removed 6 bases at V and 6 bases at J, with 9 bases between. The germline V gene has CDR1 MDHEN and CDR2 SYDVKM. This clonotype was seen at least ten times. Its antigen is unidentified. Separately, the same data were catalogued under a study of T cells in Graves' hyperthyroidism and ophthalmopathy.

The V gene is TRBV28, the J gene TRBJ1-5; D remains ambiguous. Here the sequenced sample was peripheral blood mononuclear cells (PBMCs), taken at new diagnosis, from a patient treated with antithyroid drugs. The receptor was derived from a woman in her thirties with Graves disease. The CDR3 here is CASSPLGQPQHF. The CDR3 nucleotides are TGTGCCAGCAGCCCTCTTGGTCAGCCCCAGCATTTT.